Listed below are T cell receptor beta chains from one sample, sequenced in a study of blood T cells in healthy people across ages. MiXCR was run by TCRdb on the 5' RACE reads, yielding one entry per CDR3 protein. The sample has hundreds of thousands of distinct CDR3 sequences, over 40% seen once. Sequencing was carried out using blood. The receptors come from a woman of 80 years or more in good health. The CDR3 runs from the conserved cysteine through the conserved F or W. The D gene is left open where the match is weak. Where a row states a size, it is once, few, many or the class of an expanded clone; other rows omit it.

size	V	J	D	DNA	CDR3
-	TRBV27	TRBJ2-6	TRBD1	TGTGCCAGCAGTCCCTCGACAGGGCGGCCTGGGGCCAACGTCCTGACTTTC	CASSPSTGRPGANVLTF
many	TRBV20-1	TRBJ1-6	TRBD1	TGCAGTGCTAGAGATCGAGGGACAGCAACTTTTAATTCACCCCTCCACTTT	CSARDRGTATFNSPLHF
few	TRBV27	TRBJ2-3	-	TGTGCCAGCAGTTCCAGGTTCACAGATACGCAGTATTTT	CASSSRFTDTQYF
few	TRBV20-1	TRBJ2-7	TRBD2	TGCAGTACCCGGTGGGCGGGAGTGTACAATGAGCAGTACTTC	CSTRWAGVYNEQYF
-	TRBV10-3	TRBJ2-5	-	TGTGCCATCAGTGAGTCAGCTTCCCGGGAGACGAGGGGGACCCAGTACTTC	CAISESASRETRGTQYF
-	TRBV12-3/TRBV12-4	TRBJ2-7	-	TGTGCCAGCAGTTTAGGGGCAGGGAGGTCCTACGAGCAGTACTTC	CASSLGAGRSYEQYF
few	TRBV11-2	TRBJ2-5	TRBD2	TGTGCCAGCAGCTTACATCCCCGGGGGGGCCAAGAGACCCAGTACTTC	CASSLHPRGGQETQYF
-	TRBV7-2	TRBJ2-3	-	TGTGCCAGCAGCGTCAGACTAGGCCGGTCGGATACGCAGTATTTT	CASSVRLGRSDTQYF
many	TRBV12-3/TRBV12-4	TRBJ2-6	-	TGTGCCAGCACCTCAACAGGAAATATTGGGGCCAACGTCCTGACTTTC	CASTSTGNIGANVLTF
-	TRBV28	TRBJ2-7	-	TGTGCCAGCAGTTCTCCCCAACCAGCTGAGCAGTACTTC	CASSSPQPAEQYF
-	TRBV20-1	TRBJ2-3	-	TGCAGAATTAGAAGTGGCGCAGATACGCAGTATTTT	CRIRSGADTQYF
many	TRBV5-1	TRBJ2-1	-	TGCGCCAGCAGCTTTAGTGATAGCAGTTCCTACAATGAGCAGTTCTTC	CASSFSDSSSYNEQFF
-	TRBV7-2	TRBJ1-2	-	TGTGCCAGCAGCCCGGTAGGGGCCTATGGCTACACCTTC	CASSPVGAYGYTF
many	TRBV7-9	TRBJ2-3	-	TGTGCCAGCAGGTGGCCGTTTCTGGATACGCAGTATTTT	CASRWPFLDTQYF
many	TRBV28	TRBJ2-7	TRBD2	TGTGCCAGCAGTCCTAGGACTAGCAGGTCCTACGAGCAGTACTTC	CASSPRTSRSYEQYF
once	TRBV18	TRBJ2-7	TRBD2	TGTGCCAGCTCCGCATCGACTAGCGGGCTGGCTTTCGAGCAGTACTTC	CASSASTSGLAFEQYF
-	TRBV27	TRBJ2-1	-	TGTGCCAGCAGTTTATCCAGAGTAAGCTCCTACAATGAGCAGTTCTTC	CASSLSRVSSYNEQFF
-	TRBV20-1	TRBJ2-1	-	TGCAGTGCTAGAGTAGGGGGGGCCCATGAGCAGTTCTTC	CSARVGGAHEQFF
-	TRBV5-1	TRBJ2-7	TRBD1	TGCGCCAGCAGCTTGGTTACAGGGGGCGGCTACGAGCAGTACTTC	CASSLVTGGGYEQYF
-	TRBV28	TRBJ1-2	TRBD1	TGTGCCAGCAGTTCCCTCACAGGGGGCAACTATGGCTACACCTTC	CASSSLTGGNYGYTF
-	TRBV5-1	TRBJ2-1	-	TGCGCCAGCAGCGTCCCGGGAAACTACAATGAGCAGTTCTTC	CASSVPGNYNEQFF
many	TRBV28	TRBJ1-2	-	TGTGCCAGCAGTTCCGACCTCAGAACCAACTATGGCTACACCTTC	CASSSDLRTNYGYTF
-	TRBV6-6	TRBJ2-7	TRBD2	TGTGCCAGCAGGCAAACTAGCGGGAGGGGCGAGCAGTACTTC	CASRQTSGRGEQYF
-	TRBV7-8	TRBJ2-1	TRBD2	TGTGCCATAGTCGGGGCTAGCGGGGGGTCTTCCTACAATGAGCAGTTCTTC	CAIVGASGGSSYNEQFF
-	TRBV10-3	TRBJ2-1	-	TGTGCCATCAGTGGGGACGGGCCTGTCCTCTCCGATGAGCAGTTCTTC	CAISGDGPVLSDEQFF